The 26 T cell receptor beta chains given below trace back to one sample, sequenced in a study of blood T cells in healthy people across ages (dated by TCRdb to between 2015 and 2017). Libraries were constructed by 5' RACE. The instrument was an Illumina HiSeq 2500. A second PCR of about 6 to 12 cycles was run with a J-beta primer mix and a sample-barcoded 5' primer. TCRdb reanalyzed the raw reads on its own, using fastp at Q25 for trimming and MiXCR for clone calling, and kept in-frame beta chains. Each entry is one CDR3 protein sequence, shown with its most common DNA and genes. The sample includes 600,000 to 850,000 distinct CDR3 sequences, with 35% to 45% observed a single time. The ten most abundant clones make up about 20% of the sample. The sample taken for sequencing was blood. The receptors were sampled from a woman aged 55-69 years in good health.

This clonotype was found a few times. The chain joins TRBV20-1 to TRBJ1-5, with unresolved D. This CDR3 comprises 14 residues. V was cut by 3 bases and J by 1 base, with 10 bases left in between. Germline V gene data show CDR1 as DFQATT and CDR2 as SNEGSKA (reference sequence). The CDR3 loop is CSARESQSNQPQHF. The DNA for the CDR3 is TGCAGTGCTAGGGAAAGCCAAAGCAATCAGCCCCAGCATTTT.

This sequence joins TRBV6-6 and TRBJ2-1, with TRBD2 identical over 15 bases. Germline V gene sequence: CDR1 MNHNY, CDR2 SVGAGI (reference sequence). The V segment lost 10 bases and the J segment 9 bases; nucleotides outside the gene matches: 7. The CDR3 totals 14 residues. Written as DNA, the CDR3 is TGTGCCATTTGGACTAGCGGGAGGGCCGGTGAGCAGTTCTTC. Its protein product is CAIWTSGRAGEQFF.

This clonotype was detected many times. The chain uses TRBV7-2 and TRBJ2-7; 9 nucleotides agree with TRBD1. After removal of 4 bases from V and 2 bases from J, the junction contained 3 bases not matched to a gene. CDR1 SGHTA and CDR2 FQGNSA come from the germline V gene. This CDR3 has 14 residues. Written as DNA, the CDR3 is TGTGCCAGCAGCTCAAGGGACAGGGCCTACGAGCAGTACTTC. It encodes CASSSRDRAYEQYF.

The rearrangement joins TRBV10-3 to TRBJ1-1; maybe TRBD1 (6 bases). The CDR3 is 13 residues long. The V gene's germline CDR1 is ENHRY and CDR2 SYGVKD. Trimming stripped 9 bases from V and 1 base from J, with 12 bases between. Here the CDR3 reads CAIRQVGNTEAFF. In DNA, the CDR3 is TGTGCCATTAGACAGGTCGGGAACACTGAAGCTTTCTTT.

The CDR3 sequence: CASSETGLEADTQYF. In DNA, the CDR3 is TGTGCCAGCAGCGAGACAGGGTTAGAGGCAGATACGCAGTATTTT. The chain uses TRBV11-3 and TRBJ2-3; 7 positions match TRBD1. The CDR3 is 15 residues long. J gave up 4 bases and V 5 bases, and 9 bases lay outside the gene matches. Germline V gene lookup returns CDR1 SGHNT and CDR2 YENEEA.

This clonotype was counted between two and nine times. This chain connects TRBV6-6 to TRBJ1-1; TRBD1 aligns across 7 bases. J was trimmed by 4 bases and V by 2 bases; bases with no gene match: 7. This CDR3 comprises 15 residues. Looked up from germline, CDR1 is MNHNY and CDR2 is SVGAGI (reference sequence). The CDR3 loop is CASSYPGQGVTEAFF. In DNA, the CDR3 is TGTGCCAGCAGTTACCCCGGGCAGGGGGTCACTGAAGCTTTCTTT.

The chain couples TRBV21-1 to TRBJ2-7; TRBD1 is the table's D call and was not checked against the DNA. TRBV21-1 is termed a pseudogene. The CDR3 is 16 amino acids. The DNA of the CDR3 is TGTGCCAGCAGCAGGCTGGGTGACAGGGGCGACTACGAGCAGTACTTC. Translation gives CASSRLGDRGDYEQYF.

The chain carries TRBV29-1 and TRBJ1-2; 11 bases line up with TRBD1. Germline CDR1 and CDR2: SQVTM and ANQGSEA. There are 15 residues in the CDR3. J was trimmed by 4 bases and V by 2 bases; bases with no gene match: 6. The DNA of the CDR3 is TGCAGCGTTGAAAGGTGGACAGGGGGCATCTATGGCTACACCTTC. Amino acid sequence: CSVERWTGGIYGYTF. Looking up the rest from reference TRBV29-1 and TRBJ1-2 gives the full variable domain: SAVISQKPSRDICQRGTSLTIQCQVDSQVTMMFWYRQQPGQSLTLIATANQGSEATYESGFVIDKFPISRPNLTFSTLTVSNMSPEDSSIYLCSVERWTGGIYGYTFGSGTRLTVV.

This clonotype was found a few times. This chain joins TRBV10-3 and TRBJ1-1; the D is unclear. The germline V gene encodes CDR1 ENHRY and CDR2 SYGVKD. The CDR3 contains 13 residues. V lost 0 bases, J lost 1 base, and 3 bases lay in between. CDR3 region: CAISESQNTEAFF. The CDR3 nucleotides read TGTGCCATCAGTGAGTCCCAGAACACTGAAGCTTTCTTT.

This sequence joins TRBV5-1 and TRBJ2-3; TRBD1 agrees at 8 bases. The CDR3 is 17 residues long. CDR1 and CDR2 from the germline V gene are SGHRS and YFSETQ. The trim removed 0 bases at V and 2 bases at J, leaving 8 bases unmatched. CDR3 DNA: TGCGCCAGCAGCTTGGATGGACAGGGAAAGGCCACAGATACGCAGTATTTT. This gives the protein CASSLDGQGKATDTQYF.

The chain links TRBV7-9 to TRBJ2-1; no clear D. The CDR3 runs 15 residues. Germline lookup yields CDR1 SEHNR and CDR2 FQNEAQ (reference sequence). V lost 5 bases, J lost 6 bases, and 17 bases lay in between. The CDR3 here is CASSHEAPGTNEQFF. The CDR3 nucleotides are TGTGCCAGCAGCCATGAAGCGCCTGGCACCAATGAGCAGTTCTTC. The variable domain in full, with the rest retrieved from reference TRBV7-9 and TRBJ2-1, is DTGVSQNPRHKITKRGQNVTFRCDPISEHNRLYWYRQTLGQGPEFLTYFQNEAQLEKSRLLSDRFSAERPKGSFSTLEIQRTEQGDSAMYLCASSHEAPGTNEQFFGPGTRLTVL.

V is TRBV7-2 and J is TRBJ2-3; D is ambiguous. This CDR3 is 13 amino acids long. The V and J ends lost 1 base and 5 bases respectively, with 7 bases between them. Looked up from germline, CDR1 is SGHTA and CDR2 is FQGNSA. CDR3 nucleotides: TGTGCCAGCAGCTTAGAGGCGGAAGATACGCAGTATTTT. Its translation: CASSLEAEDTQYF.

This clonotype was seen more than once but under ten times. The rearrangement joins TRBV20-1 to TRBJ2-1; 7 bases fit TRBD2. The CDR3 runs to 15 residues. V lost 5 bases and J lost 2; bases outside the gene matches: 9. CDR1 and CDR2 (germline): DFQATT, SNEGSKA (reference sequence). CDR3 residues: CSAGRDYLTYNEQFF. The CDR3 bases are TGCAGTGCTGGCCGGGACTACCTAACCTACAATGAGCAGTTCTTC.

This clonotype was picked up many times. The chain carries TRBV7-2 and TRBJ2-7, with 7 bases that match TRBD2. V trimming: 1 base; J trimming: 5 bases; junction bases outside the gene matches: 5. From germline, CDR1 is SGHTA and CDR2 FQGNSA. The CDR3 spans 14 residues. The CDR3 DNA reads TGTGCCAGCAGCTTAGGGCGGGAGTTCCACGAGCAGTACTTC. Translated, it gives CASSLGREFHEQYF. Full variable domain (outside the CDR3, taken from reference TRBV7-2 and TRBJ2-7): GAGVSQSPSNKVTEKGKDVELRCDPISGHTALYWYRQSLGQGLEFLIYFQGNSAPDKSGLPSDRFSAERTGGSVSTLTIQRTQQEDSAVYLCASSLGREFHEQYFGPGTRLTVT.

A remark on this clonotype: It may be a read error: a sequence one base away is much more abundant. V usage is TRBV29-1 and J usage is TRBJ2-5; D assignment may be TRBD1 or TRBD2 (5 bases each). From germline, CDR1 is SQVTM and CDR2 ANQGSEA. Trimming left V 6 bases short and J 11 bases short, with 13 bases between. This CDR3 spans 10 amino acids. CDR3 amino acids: CSVSQGGQYF. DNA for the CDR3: TGCAGCGTCTCCCAGGGCGGGCAGTACTTC.

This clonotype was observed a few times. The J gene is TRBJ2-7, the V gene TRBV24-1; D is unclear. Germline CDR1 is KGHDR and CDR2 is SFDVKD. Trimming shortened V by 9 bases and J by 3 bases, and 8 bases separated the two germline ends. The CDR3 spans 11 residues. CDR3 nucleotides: TGTGCCACCCCGACCGGCTACGAGCAGTACTTC. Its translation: CATPTGYEQYF.

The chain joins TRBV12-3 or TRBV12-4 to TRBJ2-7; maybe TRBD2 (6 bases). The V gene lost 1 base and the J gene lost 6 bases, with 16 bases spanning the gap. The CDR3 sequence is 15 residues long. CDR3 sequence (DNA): TGTGCCAGCAGTTTAGGAACGGGCGTAGCGGCCGAGCAGTACTTC. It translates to CASSLGTGVAAEQYF.

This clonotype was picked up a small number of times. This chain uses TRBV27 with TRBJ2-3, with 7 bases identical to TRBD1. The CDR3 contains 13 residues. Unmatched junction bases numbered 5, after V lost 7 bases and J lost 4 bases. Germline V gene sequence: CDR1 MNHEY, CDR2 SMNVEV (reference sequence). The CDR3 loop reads CASNRQGSDTQYF. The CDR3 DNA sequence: TGTGCCAGCAACCGACAGGGATCAGATACGCAGTATTTT.

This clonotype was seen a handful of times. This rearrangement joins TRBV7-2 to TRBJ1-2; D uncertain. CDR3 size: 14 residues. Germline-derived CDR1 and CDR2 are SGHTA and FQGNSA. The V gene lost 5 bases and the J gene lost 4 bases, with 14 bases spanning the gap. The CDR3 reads CASSPNGPSYGYTF. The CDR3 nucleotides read TGTGCCAGCAGCCCAAATGGACCCTCCTATGGCTACACCTTC.

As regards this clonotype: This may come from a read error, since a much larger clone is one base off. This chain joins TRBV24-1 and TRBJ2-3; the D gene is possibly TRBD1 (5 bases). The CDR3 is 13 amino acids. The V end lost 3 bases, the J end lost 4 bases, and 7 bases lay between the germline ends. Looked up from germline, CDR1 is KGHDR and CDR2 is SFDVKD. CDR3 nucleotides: TGTGCCACCAGTGATCCAGGGTCAGATACGCAGTATTTT. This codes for CATSDPGSDTQYF.

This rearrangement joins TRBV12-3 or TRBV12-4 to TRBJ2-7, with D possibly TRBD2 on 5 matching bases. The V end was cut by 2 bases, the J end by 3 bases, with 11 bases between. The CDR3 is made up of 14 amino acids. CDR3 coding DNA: TGTGCCAGCAGTTTAAGAGGGATCTACTACGAGCAGTACTTC. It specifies CASSLRGIYYEQYF.

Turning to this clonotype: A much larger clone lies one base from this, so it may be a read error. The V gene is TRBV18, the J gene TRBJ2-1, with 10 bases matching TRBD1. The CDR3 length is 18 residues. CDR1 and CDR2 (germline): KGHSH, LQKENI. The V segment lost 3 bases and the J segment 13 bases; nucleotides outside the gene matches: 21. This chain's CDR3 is CASSPQRRRGTGEETQFF. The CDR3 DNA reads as TGTGCCAGCTCACCGCAACGTCGGAGAGGGACAGGGGAAGAGACCCAGTTCTTC.

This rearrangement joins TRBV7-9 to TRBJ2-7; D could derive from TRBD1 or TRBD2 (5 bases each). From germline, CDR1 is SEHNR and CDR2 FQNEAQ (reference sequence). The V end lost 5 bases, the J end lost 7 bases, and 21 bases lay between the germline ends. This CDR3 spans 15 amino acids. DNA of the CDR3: TGTGCCAGCAGCCGTGGGACGGAAACATACAATGAGCAGTACTTC. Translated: CASSRGTETYNEQYF.

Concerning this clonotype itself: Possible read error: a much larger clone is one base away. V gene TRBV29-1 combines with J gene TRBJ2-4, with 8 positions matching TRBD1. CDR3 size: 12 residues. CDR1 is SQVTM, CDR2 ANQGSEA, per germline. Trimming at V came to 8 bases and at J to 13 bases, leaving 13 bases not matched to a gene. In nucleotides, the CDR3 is TGCAGCTCGGGGACAGGCCCCAATGAGCAGTACTTC. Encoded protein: CSSGTGPNEQYF.

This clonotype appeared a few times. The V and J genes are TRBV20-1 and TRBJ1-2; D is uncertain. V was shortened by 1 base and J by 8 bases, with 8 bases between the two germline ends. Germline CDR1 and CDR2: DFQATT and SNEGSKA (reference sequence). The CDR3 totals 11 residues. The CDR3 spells CSARGRRGYTF. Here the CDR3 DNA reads TGCAGTGCTAGAGGAAGGAGAGGCTACACCTTC.

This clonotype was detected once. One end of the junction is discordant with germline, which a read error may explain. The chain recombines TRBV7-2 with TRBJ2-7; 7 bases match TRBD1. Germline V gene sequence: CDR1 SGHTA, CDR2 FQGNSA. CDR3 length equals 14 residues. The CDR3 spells CVSSLGTENYEQYF. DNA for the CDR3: TGTGTCAGCAGCTTAGGGACAGAGAATTACGAGCAGTACTTC.